This T cell receptor (beta chain) stems from a study of shared clonotypes between healthy human individuals. The germline V gene encodes CDR1 SGDLS and CDR2 YYNGEE. The V end lost 5 bases, the J end lost 3 bases, and 12 bases lay between the germline ends. The CDR3 is 13 residues long. Naive CD8 cells, CD45RO-negative and positively selected for CCR7, excluded terminally differentiated effector memory CD45RA+ cells. Donors comprised only Caucasian adults living in Nashville, Tennessee. Sequencing used immunoSEQ multiplex PCR; TCRdb keeps in-frame clones, though not all of them. The sample lists 800,000 or so clones, 90% to 98% occurring once.

The receptor's source is a man aged 25-45 years in good health. The rearrangement uses TRBV9 and TRBJ2-7, with D possibly TRBD2 on 6 matching bases. Sequencing was carried out using naive CD8+ T cells sorted from blood. The DNA of the CDR3 is TGTGCCAGCAGTCGCGGGGCTATCTACGAGCAGTACTTC. This sequence encodes CASSRGAIYEQYF. Full variable domain (rest looked up from reference TRBV9 and TRBJ2-7): DSGVTQTPKHLITATGQRVTLRCSPRSGDLSVYWYQQSLDQGLQFLIQYYNGEERAKGNILERFSAQQFPDLHSELNLSSLELGDSALYFCASSRGAIYEQYFGPGTRLTVT.